A selection of T cell receptor beta chains follows, all from one sample in a study of cytomegalovirus exposure and HLA in healthy donors. The protocol was immunoSEQ multiplex PCR, while the TCRdb copy is restricted to in-frame clones and leaves out a portion. The data contain roughly 150,000 clones, roughly four fifths of them seen just once; the ten biggest clones take up around 2.4%. The sequencing sample was made of PBMCs. The source of these receptors is a male donor in good health and CMV-seronegative. CDR3s include the opening cysteine and the closing phenylalanine or tryptophan. Fields, in order: clone size, V gene, J gene, D gene, CDR3 DNA, CDR3 protein. The D gene is left open where the match is weak. Clone size appears in some rows only: once, few, many, or a class for an expanded clone.

size: .; V: TRBV27; J: TRBJ2-1; D: TRBD2; DNA: TGTGCCAGCAGTTCCGGACTAGCGGGTTACAATGAGCAGTTCTTC; CDR3: CASSSGLAGYNEQFF
size: .; V: TRBV29-1; J: TRBJ2-3; D: TRBD1; DNA: TGCAGCGTTGCTTTCGGACAGGGGATTACAGATACGCAGTATTTT; CDR3: CSVAFGQGITDTQYF
size: .; V: TRBV5-6; J: TRBJ2-7; D: .; DNA: TGTGCCAGCAGCTTGGGGGGAGAACCCTACTACGAGCAGTACTTC; CDR3: CASSLGGEPYYEQYF
size: .; V: TRBV29-1; J: TRBJ2-7; D: TRBD1; DNA: TGCAGCGCGACGGTGGACAGGAGAAGACCCTACGAGCAGTACTTC; CDR3: CSATVDRRRPYEQYF
size: .; V: TRBV15; J: TRBJ1-2; D: TRBD1; DNA: TGTGCCACCAGCAGGGGGGGACAGCCCTATGGCTACACCTTC; CDR3: CATSRGGQPYGYTF
size: .; V: TRBV6-6; J: TRBJ1-2; D: .; DNA: TGTGCCAGCAGTTTTGGAGACAGCCGGATCTATGGCTACACCTTC; CDR3: CASSFGDSRIYGYTF
size: .; V: TRBV4-2; J: TRBJ2-7; D: .; DNA: TGTGCCAGCAGCCAAGAGGCATTCGCAGCCTACGAGCAGTACTTC; CDR3: CASSQEAFAAYEQYF
size: .; V: TRBV27; J: TRBJ2-6; D: .; DNA: TGTGCCAGCAGGCCTACTGGGGCCAACGTCCTGACTTTC; CDR3: CASRPTGANVLTF
size: .; V: TRBV7-9; J: TRBJ2-1; D: .; DNA: TGTGCCAGCTTGCATCCTCTGGCAGACAATGAGCAGTTCTTC; CDR3: CASLHPLADNEQFF
size: .; V: TRBV6-5; J: TRBJ1-2; D: .; DNA: TGTGCCAGCAGTTCCCAGGGCAACTATGGCTACACCTTC; CDR3: CASSSQGNYGYTF
size: .; V: TRBV19; J: TRBJ2-7; D: .; DNA: TGTGCCAGTAGTACCCAAACGGGGGTCGACGAGCAGTACTTC; CDR3: CASSTQTGVDEQYF
size: few; V: TRBV28; J: TRBJ1-1; D: .; DNA: TGTGCCAGCAGACGTCTCCTAGGGCGGGGTCCCACTGAAGCTTTCTTT; CDR3: CASRRLLGRGPTEAFF
size: .; V: TRBV21-1; J: TRBJ2-3; D: .; DNA: TGTGCCAGCAGCCCTTACTTACTAGCGGGAGTGTTGTTGGGAGCAGATACGCAGTATTTT; CDR3: CASSPYLLAGVLLGADTQYF
size: .; V: TRBV27; J: TRBJ2-7; D: .; DNA: TGTGCCAGCCGTTCTTCCGGGGGGCACTCCTACGAGCAGTACTTC; CDR3: CASRSSGGHSYEQYF
size: .; V: TRBV10-2; J: TRBJ2-1; D: TRBD1; DNA: TGCGCCAGCAGTGAACTCAGACAGGGGGCTTGGAACAATGAGCAGTTCTTC; CDR3: CASSELRQGAWNNEQFF
size: .; V: TRBV5-8; J: TRBJ2-1; D: TRBD2; DNA: TGTGCCAGCAGCTTGGGGACTAGACGGTTCTTC; CDR3: CASSLGTRRFF
size: .; V: TRBV9; J: TRBJ1-4; D: TRBD1; DNA: TGTGCCAGCAGCGTAGAAGGGGACAGGAGGGGTGAAAAACTGTTTTTT; CDR3: CASSVEGDRRGEKLFF
size: .; V: TRBV7-7; J: TRBJ2-1; D: TRBD1; DNA: TGTGCTAGCAGCCCAGCTCCAGGACAGGGCCGCAATGAGCAGTTCTTC; CDR3: CASSPAPGQGRNEQFF
size: once; V: TRBV15; J: TRBJ1-2; D: .; DNA: TGTGCCACCAGCACCGAAAACACAGTACCTTATGGCTACACCTTC; CDR3: CATSTENTVPYGYTF
size: .; V: TRBV29-1; J: TRBJ2-7; D: .; DNA: TGCAGCGTTGAAGGGGAACCTGGGGGGTTATCCTACGAGCAGTACTTC; CDR3: CSVEGEPGGLSYEQYF
size: .; V: TRBV19; J: TRBJ1-1; D: .; DNA: TGTGCCAGTAGGACTTGGACCGGCGGGACCACTGAAGCTTTCTTT; CDR3: CASRTWTGGTTEAFF
size: .; V: TRBV10-3; J: TRBJ2-7; D: TRBD2; DNA: TGTGCCGCCGGCCCCGGGGGGGAGCAGTACTTC; CDR3: CAAGPGGEQYF
size: .; V: TRBV29-1; J: TRBJ2-5; D: .; DNA: TGCAGCGTTGGGGGGGATCAAGAGACCCAGTACTTC; CDR3: CSVGGDQETQYF
size: .; V: TRBV27; J: TRBJ1-1; D: .; DNA: TGTGCCAGCAGTTTATTGCCAGGAGGGCCGGAGGCTTTCTTT; CDR3: CASSLLPGGPEAFF
size: .; V: TRBV5-5; J: TRBJ2-7; D: .; DNA: TGTGCCAGCAGCTTCCCAGGGGCAGGGCAGTACTTC; CDR3: CASSFPGAGQYF
size: .; V: TRBV28; J: TRBJ2-6; D: .; DNA: TGTGCCAGCAGTTTATGGGCAGGTGTTAGCTCTGGGGCCAACGTCCTGACTTTC; CDR3: CASSLWAGVSSGANVLTF
size: once; V: TRBV27; J: TRBJ2-7; D: .; DNA: TGTGCCAGCAGTGTAAACCCCCCAGTTTCCGAGCAGTACTTC; CDR3: CASSVNPPVSEQYF